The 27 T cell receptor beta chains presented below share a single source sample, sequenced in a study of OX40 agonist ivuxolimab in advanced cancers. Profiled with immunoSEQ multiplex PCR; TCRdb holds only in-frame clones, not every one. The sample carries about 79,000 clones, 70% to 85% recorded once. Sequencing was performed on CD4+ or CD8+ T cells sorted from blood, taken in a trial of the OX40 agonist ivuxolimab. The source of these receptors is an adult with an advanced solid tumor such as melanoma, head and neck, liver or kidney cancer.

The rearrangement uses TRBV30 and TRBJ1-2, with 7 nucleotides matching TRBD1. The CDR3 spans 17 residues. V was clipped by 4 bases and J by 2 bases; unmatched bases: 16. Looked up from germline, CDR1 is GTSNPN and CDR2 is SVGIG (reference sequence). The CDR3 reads CAWIRGAGTVVNYGYTF. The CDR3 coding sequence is TGTGCCTGGATCCGCGGCGCCGGGACAGTCGTCAACTATGGCTACACCTTC. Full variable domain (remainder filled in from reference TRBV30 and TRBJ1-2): SQTIHQWPATLVQPVGSPLSLECTVEGTSNPNLYWYRQAAGRGLQLLFYSVGIGQISSEVPQNLSASRPQDRQFILSSKKLLLSDSGFYLCAWIRGAGTVVNYGYTFGSGTRLTVV.

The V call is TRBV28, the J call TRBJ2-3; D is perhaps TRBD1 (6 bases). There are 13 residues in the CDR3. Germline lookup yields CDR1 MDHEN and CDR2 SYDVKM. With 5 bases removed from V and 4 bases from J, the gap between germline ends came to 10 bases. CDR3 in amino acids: CASSPGQADTQYF. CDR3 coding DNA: TGTGCCAGCAGTCCGGGACAAGCAGATACGCAGTATTTT.

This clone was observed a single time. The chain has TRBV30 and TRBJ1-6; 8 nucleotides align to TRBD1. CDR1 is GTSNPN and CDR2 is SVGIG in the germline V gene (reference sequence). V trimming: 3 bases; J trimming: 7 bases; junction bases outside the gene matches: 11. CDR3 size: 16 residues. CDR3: CAWSLKQGARNSPLHF. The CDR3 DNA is TGTGCCTGGAGCTTGAAGCAGGGGGCGAGGAATTCACCCCTCCACTTT. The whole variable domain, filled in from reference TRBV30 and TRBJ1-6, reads SQTIHQWPATLVQPVGSPLSLECTVEGTSNPNLYWYRQAAGRGLQLLFYSVGIGQISSEVPQNLSASRPQDRQFILSSKKLLLSDSGFYLCAWSLKQGARNSPLHFGNGTRLTVT.

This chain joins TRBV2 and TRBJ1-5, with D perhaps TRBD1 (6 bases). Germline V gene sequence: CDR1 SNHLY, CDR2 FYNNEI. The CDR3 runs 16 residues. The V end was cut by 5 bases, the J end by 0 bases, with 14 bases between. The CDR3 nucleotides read TGTGCCAGCAGTACTCAGGGGTCGCCTAGCAATCAGCCCCAGCATTTT. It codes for CASSTQGSPSNQPQHF.

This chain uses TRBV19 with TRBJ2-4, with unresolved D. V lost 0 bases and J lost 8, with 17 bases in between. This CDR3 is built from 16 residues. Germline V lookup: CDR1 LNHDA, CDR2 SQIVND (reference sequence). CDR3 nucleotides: TGTGCCAGTAGTATAGATCCTCCCCCCCAGGATCACATTCAGTACTTC. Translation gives CASSIDPPPQDHIQYF.

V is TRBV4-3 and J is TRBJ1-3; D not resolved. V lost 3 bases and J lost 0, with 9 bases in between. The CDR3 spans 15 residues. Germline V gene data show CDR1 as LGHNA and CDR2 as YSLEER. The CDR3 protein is CASSQDVNSGNTIYF. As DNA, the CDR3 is TGCGCCAGCAGCCAGGACGTAAACTCTGGAAACACCATATATTTT.

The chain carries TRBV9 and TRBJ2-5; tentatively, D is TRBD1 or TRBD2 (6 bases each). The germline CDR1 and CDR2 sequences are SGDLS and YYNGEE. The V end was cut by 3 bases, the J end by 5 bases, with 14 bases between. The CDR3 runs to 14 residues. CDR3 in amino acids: CASSEGGGPETQYF. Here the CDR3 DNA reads TGTGCCAGCAGCGAGGGTGGGGGGCCGGAGACCCAGTACTTC.

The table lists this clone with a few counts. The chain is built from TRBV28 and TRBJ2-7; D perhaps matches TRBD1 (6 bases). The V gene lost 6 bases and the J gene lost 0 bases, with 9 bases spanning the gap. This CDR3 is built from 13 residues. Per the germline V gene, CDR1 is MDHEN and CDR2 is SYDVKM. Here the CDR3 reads CASRGHASYEQYF. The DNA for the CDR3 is TGTGCCAGCAGGGGACACGCCTCCTACGAGCAGTACTTC.

CDR3 nucleotides: TGCAGCTTCCTTAACCTGACTCCACCGGGGACCCAGTACTTC. Its protein is CSFLNLTPPGTQYF. The chain employs TRBV29-1 and TRBJ2-5; D unresolved. CDR1 is SQVTM and CDR2 is ANQGSEA in the germline V gene. V was shortened by 8 bases and J by 7 bases, with 23 bases between the two germline ends. The CDR3 spans 14 residues.

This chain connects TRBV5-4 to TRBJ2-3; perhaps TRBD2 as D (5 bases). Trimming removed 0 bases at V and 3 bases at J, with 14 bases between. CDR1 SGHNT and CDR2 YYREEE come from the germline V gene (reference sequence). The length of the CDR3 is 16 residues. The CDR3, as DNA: TGTGCCAGCAGCTTGGGCCAAACGGGGTCAACAGATACGCAGTATTTT. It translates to CASSLGQTGSTDTQYF.

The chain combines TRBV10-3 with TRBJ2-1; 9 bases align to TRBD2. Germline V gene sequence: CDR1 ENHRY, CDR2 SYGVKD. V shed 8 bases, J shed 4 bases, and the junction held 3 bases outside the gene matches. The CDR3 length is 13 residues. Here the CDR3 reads CAIGLAGYNEQFF. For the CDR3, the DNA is TGTGCCATCGGTCTAGCGGGGTACAATGAGCAGTTCTTC.

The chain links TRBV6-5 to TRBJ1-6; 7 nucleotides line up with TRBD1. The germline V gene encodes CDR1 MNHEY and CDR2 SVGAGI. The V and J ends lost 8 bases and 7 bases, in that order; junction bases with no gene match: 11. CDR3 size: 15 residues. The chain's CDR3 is CASLSGTASNSPLHF. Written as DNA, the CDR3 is TGTGCCAGCTTAAGCGGGACAGCTTCAAATTCACCCCTCCACTTT.

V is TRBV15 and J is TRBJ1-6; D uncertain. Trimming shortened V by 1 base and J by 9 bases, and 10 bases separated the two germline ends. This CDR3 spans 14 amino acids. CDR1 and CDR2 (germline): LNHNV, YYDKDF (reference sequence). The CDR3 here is CATSRASLSSPLHF. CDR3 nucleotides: TGTGCCACCAGCAGAGCAAGCCTCAGTTCACCCCTCCACTTT.

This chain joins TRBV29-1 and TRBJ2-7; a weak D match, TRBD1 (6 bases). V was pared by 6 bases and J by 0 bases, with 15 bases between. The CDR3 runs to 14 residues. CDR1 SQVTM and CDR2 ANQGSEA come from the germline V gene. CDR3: CSVSTGYVSYEQYF. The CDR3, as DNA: TGCAGCGTCTCAACAGGGTACGTCTCCTACGAGCAGTACTTC.

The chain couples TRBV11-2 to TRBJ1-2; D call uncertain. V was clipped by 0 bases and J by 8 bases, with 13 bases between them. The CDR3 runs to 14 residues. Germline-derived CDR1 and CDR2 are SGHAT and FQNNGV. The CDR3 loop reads CASSLDRQERGYTF. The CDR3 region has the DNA TGTGCCAGCAGCTTAGACCGGCAGGAGCGAGGCTACACCTTC.

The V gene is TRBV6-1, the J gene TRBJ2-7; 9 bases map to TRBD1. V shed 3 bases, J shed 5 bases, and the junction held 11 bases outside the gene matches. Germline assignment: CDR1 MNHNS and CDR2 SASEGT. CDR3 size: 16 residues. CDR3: CASSDEPGQGGHEQYF. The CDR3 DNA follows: TGTGCCAGCAGTGACGAACCGGGACAGGGTGGCCACGAGCAGTACTTC.

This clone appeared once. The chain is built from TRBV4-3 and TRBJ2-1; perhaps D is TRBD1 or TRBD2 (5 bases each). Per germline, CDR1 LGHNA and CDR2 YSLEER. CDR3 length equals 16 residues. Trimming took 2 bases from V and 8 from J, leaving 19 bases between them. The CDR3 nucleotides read TGCGCCAGCAGCCAACTAACGGGGACCCCTGGTGATGAGCAGTTCTTC. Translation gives CASSQLTGTPGDEQFF.

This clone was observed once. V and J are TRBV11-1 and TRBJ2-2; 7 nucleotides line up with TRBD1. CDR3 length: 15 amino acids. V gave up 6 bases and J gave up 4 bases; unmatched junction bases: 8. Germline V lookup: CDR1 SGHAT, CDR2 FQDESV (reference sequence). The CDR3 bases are TGTGCCAGCAGTAGGGGGCATAGTGGCACCGGGGAGCTGTTTTTT. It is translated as CASSRGHSGTGELFF.

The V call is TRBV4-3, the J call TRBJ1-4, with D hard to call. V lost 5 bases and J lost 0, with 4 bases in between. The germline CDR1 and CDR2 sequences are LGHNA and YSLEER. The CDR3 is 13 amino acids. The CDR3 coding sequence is TGCGCCAGCAGCAGGGCAACTAATGAAAAACTGTTTTTT. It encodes CASSRATNEKLFF.

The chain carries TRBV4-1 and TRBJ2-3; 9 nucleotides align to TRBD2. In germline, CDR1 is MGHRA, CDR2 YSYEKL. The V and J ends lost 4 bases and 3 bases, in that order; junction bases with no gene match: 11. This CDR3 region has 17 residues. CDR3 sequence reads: CASSPSAASGVTDTQYF. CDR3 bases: TGCGCCAGCAGCCCCTCGGCCGCTAGCGGGGTAACAGATACGCAGTATTTT.

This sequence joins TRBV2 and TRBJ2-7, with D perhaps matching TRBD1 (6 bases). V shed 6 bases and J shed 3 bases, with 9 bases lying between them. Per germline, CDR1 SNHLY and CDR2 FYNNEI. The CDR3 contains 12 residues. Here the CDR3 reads CASRGTYYEQYF. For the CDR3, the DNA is TGTGCCAGCAGGGGGACATACTACGAGCAGTACTTC.

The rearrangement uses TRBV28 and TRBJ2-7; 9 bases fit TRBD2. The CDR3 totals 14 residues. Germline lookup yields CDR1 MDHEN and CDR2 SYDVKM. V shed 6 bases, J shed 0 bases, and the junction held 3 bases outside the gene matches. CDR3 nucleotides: TGTGCCAGCAGAGATAGCGGGAGCTCCTACGAGCAGTACTTC. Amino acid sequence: CASRDSGSSYEQYF.

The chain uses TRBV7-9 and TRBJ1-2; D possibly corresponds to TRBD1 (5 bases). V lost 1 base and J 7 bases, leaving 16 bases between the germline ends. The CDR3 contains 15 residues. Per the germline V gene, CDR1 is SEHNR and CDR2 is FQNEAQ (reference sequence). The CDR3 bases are TGTGCCAGCAGCTTAGGGGTCCAGGGCCAGGGTGGCTACACCTTC. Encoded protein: CASSLGVQGQGGYTF.

CDR3 loop: CASSLVSRYNQPQHF. DNA of the CDR3: TGTGCCAGCAGCTTAGTCTCCCGTTACAATCAGCCCCAGCATTTT. The J gene is TRBJ1-5, the V gene TRBV7-6; D is unresolved. Germline-derived CDR1 and CDR2 are SGHVS and FNYEAQ. The CDR3 contains 15 residues. Trimming cost V 1 base and J 3 bases, with 10 bases left between them.

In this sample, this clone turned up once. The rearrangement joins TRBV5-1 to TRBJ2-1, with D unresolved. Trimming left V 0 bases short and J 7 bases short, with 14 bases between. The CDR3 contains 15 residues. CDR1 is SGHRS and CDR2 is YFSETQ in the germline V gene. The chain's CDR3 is CASSLVQVSRNEQFF. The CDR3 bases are TGCGCCAGCAGCTTGGTTCAGGTTTCGCGGAATGAGCAGTTCTTC.

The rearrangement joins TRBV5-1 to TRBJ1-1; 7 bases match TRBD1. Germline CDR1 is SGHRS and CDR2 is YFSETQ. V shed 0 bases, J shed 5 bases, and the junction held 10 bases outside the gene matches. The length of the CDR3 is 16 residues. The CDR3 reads CASSLGPGGVRTEAFF. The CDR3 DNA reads TGCGCCAGCAGCTTGGGGCCAGGGGGAGTGCGAACTGAAGCTTTCTTT.

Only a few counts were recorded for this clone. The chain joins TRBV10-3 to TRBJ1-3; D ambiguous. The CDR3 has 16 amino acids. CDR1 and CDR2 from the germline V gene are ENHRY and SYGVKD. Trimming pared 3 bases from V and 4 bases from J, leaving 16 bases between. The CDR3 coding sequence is TGTGCCATCAGTGACTTTCCACTAAGGCAGGGAAACACCATATATTTT. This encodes CAISDFPLRQGNTIYF.